Below are 16 T cell receptor beta chains sequenced from a single sample in a study of somatic mutations in cytotoxic T cells in rheumatoid arthritis. Sequenced by immunoSEQ multiplex PCR; TCRdb stores in-frame clones only, minus some. This table holds 15,000 or so clones, just under 80% found once. Material for sequencing was CD8+ T cells sorted from blood. These receptor sequences come from an adult with rheumatoid arthritis.

The chain is built from TRBV6-5 and TRBJ1-5; D ambiguous. The CDR3 has 14 residues. Germline lookup yields CDR1 MNHEY and CDR2 SVGAGI. Deletions cut 9 bases from V and 2 bases from J, with 14 bases between. CDR3 DNA sequence: TGTGCCAGTGGACGGTTCTCCGGCAATCAGCCCCAGCATTTT. Its translation: CASGRFSGNQPQHF.

The rearrangement links TRBV28 to TRBJ2-7, with no clear D. V was clipped by 4 bases and J by 5 bases, with 21 bases between them. The germline V gene encodes CDR1 MDHEN and CDR2 SYDVKM. The CDR3 is made up of 16 amino acids. CDR3 bases: TGTGCCAGCAGTTCCCCGCTTACTATTGGTTCCCACGAGCAGTACTTC. This translates into CASSSPLTIGSHEQYF.

This clone has just a few counts. The chain uses TRBV6-1 and TRBJ2-7, with D perhaps matching TRBD1 (6 bases). CDR1 and CDR2 from the germline V gene are MNHNS and SASEGT. The CDR3 has 16 amino acids. Trimming removed 2 bases at V and 1 base at J, with 15 bases between. The CDR3 protein is CASSERVVGTSYEQYF. CDR3 in DNA: TGTGCCAGCAGTGAAAGGGTCGTAGGGACATCCTACGAGCAGTACTTC.

V usage is TRBV11-2 and J usage is TRBJ2-3; TRBD2 aligns across 7 bases. This CDR3 contains 14 residues. V gave up 4 bases and J gave up 1 base; unmatched junction bases: 2. Germline V lookup: CDR1 SGHAT, CDR2 FQNNGV. The CDR3 coding sequence is TGTGCCAGCAGCTACCTAGCGGGCACAGATACGCAGTATTTT. Its protein product is CASSYLAGTDTQYF. The full variable domain, completed using reference TRBV11-2 and TRBJ2-3, is EAGVAQSPRYKIIEKRQSVAFWCNPISGHATLYWYQQILGQGPKLLIQFQNNGVVDDSQLPKDRFSAERLKGVDSTLKIQPAKLEDSAVYLCASSYLAGTDTQYFGPGTRLTVL.

This chain links TRBV10-3 with TRBJ1-6, with D perhaps TRBD1 (6 bases). Trimming cost V 7 bases and J 7 bases, with 14 bases left between them. This CDR3 comprises 14 residues. The germline CDR1 and CDR2 sequences are ENHRY and SYGVKD. The CDR3 is CAIMEDRLNSPLHF. DNA for the CDR3: TGTGCCATCATGGAGGACAGACTCAATTCACCCCTCCACTTT.

V and J are TRBV19 and TRBJ1-5; no clear D gene. Germline CDR1 is LNHDA and CDR2 is SQIVND (reference sequence). V was clipped by 3 bases and J by 4 bases, with 13 bases between them. The CDR3 covers 15 residues. The CDR3: CASSIRQNTNQPQHF. DNA of the CDR3: TGTGCCAGTAGTATCAGGCAAAACACTAATCAGCCCCAGCATTTT.

J is TRBJ2-7 and V is TRBV5-6; TRBD1 matches 11 bases. J gave up 3 bases and V 2 bases, and 1 base lay outside the gene matches. The CDR3 is 14 residues long. Germline CDR1 SGHDT, CDR2 YYEEEE. CDR3: CASSFGTGGYEQYF. The DNA of the CDR3 is TGTGCCAGCAGCTTTGGGACAGGGGGCTACGAGCAGTACTTC.

The J gene is TRBJ2-5, the V gene TRBV15, with D possibly matching TRBD2 (6 bases). CDR3 length: 16 residues. V lost 0 bases, J lost 4 bases, and 15 bases lay in between. CDR1 LNHNV and CDR2 YYDKDF come from the germline V gene (reference sequence). The DNA for the CDR3 is TGTGCCACCAGCAGAGATATAGTAGGAGGGCGAGAGACCCAGTACTTC. The encoded protein is CATSRDIVGGRETQYF.

This chain's CDR3 is CASSVEERIYEQYF. The CDR3 nucleotides read TGTGCCAGCAGTGTCGAGGAGAGAATCTACGAGCAGTACTTC. This chain links TRBV2 with TRBJ2-7; no reliable D call. The V end was cut by 4 bases, the J end by 3 bases, with 13 bases between. The germline V gene has CDR1 SNHLY and CDR2 FYNNEI. The CDR3 spans 14 residues.

The V and J genes are TRBV7-9 and TRBJ1-4; unclear D gene. V shed 3 bases and J shed 7 bases, with 6 bases lying between them. The CDR3 is 12 residues long. The V gene's germline CDR1 is SEHNR and CDR2 FQNEAQ (reference sequence). CDR3 sequence reads: CASSFGVEKLFF. The CDR3 DNA reads as TGTGCCAGCAGCTTCGGGGTTGAAAAACTGTTTTTT.

The V call is TRBV4-1, the J call TRBJ2-7, with 10 positions matching TRBD2. The CDR3 sequence is 16 residues long. CDR1 and CDR2 (germline): MGHRA, YSYEKL. The junction had 10 bases not matched to a gene; V was cut back by 2 bases and J by 6 bases. DNA of the CDR3: TGCGCCAGCAGCCAACCCCAAGGAGCGGGGGGGCGCGAGCAGTACTTC. This codes for CASSQPQGAGGREQYF.

This clone was seen only once. V is TRBV7-9 and J is TRBJ2-2; TRBD1 matches 9 bases. This CDR3 spans 15 amino acids. In germline, CDR1 is SEHNR, CDR2 FQNEAQ (reference sequence). The J segment lost 4 bases and the V segment lost 5 bases, leaving 5 bases of the junction unmatched. This CDR3 is CASSPSTGGTGELFF. The DNA for the CDR3 is TGTGCCAGCAGCCCATCGACAGGGGGCACCGGGGAGCTGTTTTTT.

The CDR3 loop is CSVEPGISGNTIYF. The DNA of the CDR3 is TGCAGCGTTGAGCCCGGGATCTCTGGAAACACCATATATTTT. The V gene is TRBV29-1, the J gene TRBJ1-3; no clear D gene. V was shortened by 3 bases and J by 0 bases, with 9 bases between the two germline ends. The CDR3 runs to 14 residues. The V gene's germline CDR1 is SQVTM and CDR2 ANQGSEA. Filled out from reference TRBV29-1 and TRBJ1-3, the complete variable domain reads SAVISQKPSRDICQRGTSLTIQCQVDSQVTMMFWYRQQPGQSLTLIATANQGSEATYESGFVIDKFPISRPNLTFSTLTVSNMSPEDSSIYLCSVEPGISGNTIYFGEGSWLTVV.

The genes are TRBV6-5 and TRBJ1-2; D is possibly TRBD1 (6 bases). The CDR3 has 11 residues. Germline values: CDR1 MNHEY, CDR2 SVGAGI. Trimming removed 4 bases from V and 11 bases from J, with 11 bases in between. Written as DNA, the CDR3 is TGTGCCAGCAGTTCGACAGGCTTATACACCTTC. Amino acids: CASSSTGLYTF.

The rearrangement uses TRBV11-3 and TRBJ2-3; 7 bases are shared with TRBD1. Germline CDR1 is SGHNT and CDR2 is YENEEA. With 1 base clipped from V and 3 bases from J, the junction kept 7 bases outside the gene matches. CDR3 size: 16 residues. CDR3 nucleotide sequence: TGTGCCAGCAGCTTAGGCTGGACAGGCATGACAGATACGCAGTATTTT. It specifies CASSLGWTGMTDTQYF.

This clone was recorded a few times. This chain uses TRBV27 with TRBJ1-5; D unclear. The germline V gene encodes CDR1 MNHEY and CDR2 SMNVEV (reference sequence). The V end was cut by 1 base, the J end by 7 bases, with 8 bases between. This CDR3 has 13 residues. CDR3 DNA: TGTGCCAGCAGTTTATGGGGTCGCCAGCCCCAGCATTTT. Translated, it gives CASSLWGRQPQHF.